Following are 21 T cell receptor beta chains from one sample sequenced in a study of T-cell memory formation after mild COVID-19. TCRdb re-derived calls from the 5' RACE reads in MiXCR, one entry per CDR3 protein. Of 55,000 to 75,000 distinct CDR3 sequences listed, 28% are singletons. Material for sequencing was PBMCs or a T cell subset sorted from them (not recorded which). The source of these receptors is a man aged 18 to 30 who had mild COVID-19 (a few samples of this study predate the infection). Cell type and time point are not known.

In its sample, this clonotype was seen a few times. This chain joins TRBV6-5 and TRBJ2-1, with TRBD2 identical over 8 bases. The CDR3 extends over 16 amino acids. The germline V gene has CDR1 MNHEY and CDR2 SVGAGI. With 0 bases clipped from V and 7 bases from J, the junction kept 8 bases outside the gene matches. The CDR3 nucleotides are TGTGCCAGCAGTTACTCGTGGGAGCGGGGGCGGAATGAGCAGTTCTTC. It yields the protein CASSYSWERGRNEQFF.

By sample share, this clonotype is medium-sized. This rearrangement joins TRBV4-1 to TRBJ1-1; D uncertain. V gave up 4 bases and J gave up 6 bases, with 12 bases separating them. The CDR3 is made up of 13 amino acids. CDR1 MGHRA and CDR2 YSYEKL come from the germline V gene. CDR3: CASSPREVAEAFF. DNA for the CDR3: TGCGCCAGCAGCCCTAGGGAGGTGGCTGAAGCTTTCTTT.

The rearrangement uses TRBV12-3 or TRBV12-4 and TRBJ1-2; 8 positions match TRBD1. V was pared by 5 bases and J by 2 bases, with 10 bases of the junction left unmatched. The CDR3 contains 16 residues. CDR3 sequence: CASSPETGAANYGYTF. In DNA, the CDR3 is TGTGCCAGCAGTCCGGAGACAGGGGCCGCCAACTATGGCTACACCTTC.

The chain recombines TRBV6-5 with TRBJ1-1, with TRBD1 as a possible D gene (5 bases). The germline V gene encodes CDR1 MNHEY and CDR2 SVGAGI. V lost 1 base and J 5 bases, leaving 14 bases between the germline ends. The CDR3 length is 15 residues. The CDR3 loop is CASSYLRKGDTEAFF. CDR3 DNA: TGTGCCAGCAGTTACTTGCGGAAAGGGGATACTGAAGCTTTCTTT.

This clonotype showed up many times. V gene TRBV4-1 combines with J gene TRBJ2-1; the D is unclear. The V gene lost 0 bases and the J gene lost 6 bases, with 6 bases spanning the gap. Germline CDR1 and CDR2: MGHRA and YSYEKL. The CDR3 runs 13 residues. The CDR3 bases are TGCGCCAGCAGCCAAGATCCGTTCAATGAGCAGTTCTTC. This encodes CASSQDPFNEQFF.

This clonotype was picked up a small number of times. The chain links TRBV4-3 to TRBJ2-3, with D hard to call. Germline CDR1 and CDR2: LGHNA and YSLEER. V gave up 1 base and J gave up 5 bases, with 7 bases separating them. CDR3 length equals 13 residues. The CDR3 nucleotides read TGCGCCAGCAGCCAAGGTACCGGAGATACGCAGTATTTT. It codes for CASSQGTGDTQYF.

The genes are TRBV6-5 and TRBJ2-7; no definite D call. The CDR3 loop spans 15 amino acids. V was cut by 0 bases and J by 3 bases, with 12 bases left in between. The germline CDR1 and CDR2 sequences are MNHEY and SVGAGI. DNA of the CDR3: TGTGCCAGCAGTTACTCGAGGATCACCCACTACGAGCAGTACTTC. Translated: CASSYSRITHYEQYF.

This sequence joins TRBV27 and TRBJ2-2, with TRBD2 matching over 8 bases. The germline gives CDR1 MNHEY, CDR2 SMNVEV (reference sequence). The CDR3 length is 15 residues. After removal of 8 bases from V and 1 base from J, the junction contained 6 bases not matched to a gene. CDR3 residues: CASSRTSRNTGELFF. CDR3 bases: TGTGCCAGCTCGAGGACTAGCCGGAACACCGGGGAGCTGTTTTTT.

This clonotype showed up just a few times. The J gene is TRBJ2-1, the V gene TRBV6-2 or TRBV6-3; no clear D gene. Germline V gene lookup returns CDR1 MNHEY and CDR2 SVGEGT. Trimming took 6 bases from V and 0 from J, leaving 12 bases between them. The CDR3 covers 15 residues. The CDR3 sequence is CASSPSPSSYNEQFF. The CDR3 nucleotides read TGTGCCAGCAGCCCCAGTCCGAGCTCCTACAATGAGCAGTTCTTC.

This clonotype has only a few counts. V and J are TRBV4-2 and TRBJ2-7, with D possibly being TRBD1 (5 bases). The CDR3 runs to 15 residues. Trimming shortened V by 3 bases and J by 5 bases, and 17 bases separated the two germline ends. Per germline, CDR1 LGHNA and CDR2 YNFKEQ. The CDR3 loop is CASSQLRFSGNEQYF. Here the CDR3 DNA reads TGTGCCAGCAGCCAGCTAAGGTTTTCAGGGAACGAGCAGTACTTC.

The chain employs TRBV4-1 and TRBJ2-6; a weak D match, TRBD1 (6 bases). The CDR3 extends over 18 amino acids. Germline V gene sequence: CDR1 MGHRA, CDR2 YSYEKL. Trimming took 0 bases from V and 0 from J, leaving 12 bases between them. CDR3 in DNA: TGCGCCAGCAGCCAAGAGCAGGGGCCCTTCTCTGGGGCCAACGTCCTGACTTTC. Translated, it gives CASSQEQGPFSGANVLTF.

The chain is built from TRBV25-1 and TRBJ2-3; D unclear. Trimming stripped 3 bases from V and 1 base from J, with 14 bases between. The germline gives CDR1 MGHDK, CDR2 SYGVNS. This CDR3 has 16 amino acids. The CDR3 reads CASSEYPNSGTDTQYF. The DNA of the CDR3 is TGTGCCAGCAGTGAGTACCCTAACTCTGGCACAGATACGCAGTATTTT.

This clonotype was seen more than once but under ten times. The chain is built from TRBV27 and TRBJ2-2; 7 positions match TRBD1. This CDR3 is 17 amino acids long. The germline gives CDR1 MNHEY, CDR2 SMNVEV (reference sequence). The V segment lost 7 bases and the J segment 1 base; nucleotides outside the gene matches: 12. CDR3 bases: TGTGCCAGCACCTTAGGGTGGGGGACAGTGAACACCGGGGAGCTGTTTTTT. This gives the protein CASTLGWGTVNTGELFF.

The chain links TRBV11-2 to TRBJ2-2; D uncertain. The CDR3 spans 15 residues. The V gene's germline CDR1 is SGHAT and CDR2 FQNNGV. V was cut by 0 bases and J by 3 bases, with 8 bases left in between. The CDR3: CASSLDSVYTGELFF. For the CDR3, the DNA is TGTGCCAGCAGCTTAGATTCGGTGTACACCGGGGAGCTGTTTTTT.

On this clonotype: Because the CDR3's place on the DNA is in doubt, the DNA is left out and the CDR3 is given as listed by TCRdb. The V call is TRBV6-1, the J call TRBJ2-2; the table's D call of TRBD1 was not tested on the DNA. The germline V gene encodes CDR1 MNHNS and CDR2 SASEGT. With termini counted, the CDR3 has 13 amino acids. The CDR3 spells CANGQGAGELFFF.

The chain is built from TRBV4-1 and TRBJ2-7, with D possibly called TRBD1 or TRBD2 (5 bases each). The germline CDR1 and CDR2 sequences are MGHRA and YSYEKL. The V end was cut by 6 bases, the J end by 6 bases, with 15 bases between. This CDR3 has 13 amino acids. CDR3 sequence: CASSPGTRLEQYF. DNA for the CDR3: TGCGCCAGCAGTCCCGGGACCCGACTCGAGCAGTACTTC.

The chain combines TRBV18 with TRBJ2-3, with TRBD2 matching over 8 bases. CDR1 is KGHSH and CDR2 is LQKENI in the germline V gene. V shed 2 bases, J shed 2 bases, and the junction held 9 bases outside the gene matches. The CDR3 spans 17 residues. The CDR3 loop reads CASSPWDSGENTDTQYF. The CDR3 nucleotides are TGTGCCAGCTCACCATGGGATAGCGGGGAGAACACAGATACGCAGTATTTT.

The chain employs TRBV6-2 or TRBV6-3 and TRBJ1-4, with D hard to call. The germline gives CDR1 MNHEY, CDR2 SVGEGT. The CDR3 runs to 16 residues. V lost 2 bases and J lost 7, with 17 bases in between. The CDR3, as DNA: TGTGCCAGCAGTTACCCGTGGACCCGAGCGAGTGAAAAACTGTTTTTT. Its protein product is CASSYPWTRASEKLFF.

The chain links TRBV6-2 or TRBV6-3 to TRBJ2-5; D might be TRBD1 (5 bases). The germline V gene encodes CDR1 MNHEY and CDR2 SVGEGT. CDR3 length: 15 amino acids. The V gene lost 5 bases and the J gene lost 5 bases, with 18 bases spanning the gap. The CDR3 region is CASSPQVTQSETQYF. In DNA form, the CDR3 reads TGTGCCAGCAGTCCACAGGTTACCCAGTCGGAGACCCAGTACTTC.

CDR3: CASSLRWETQYF. The CDR3 bases are TGTGCCAGCAGCTTGCGTTGGGAGACCCAGTACTTC. The J gene is TRBJ2-5, the V gene TRBV5-6, with D hard to call. CDR3 length equals 12 residues. Germline loops: CDR1 SGHDT, CDR2 YYEEEE. V lost 1 base, J lost 5 bases, and 6 bases lay in between.

The chain joins TRBV7-2 to TRBJ1-3, with a tentative D call TRBD1 (5 bases). The V end was cut by 2 bases, the J end by 4 bases, with 12 bases between. The CDR3 is 15 amino acids. In germline, CDR1 is SGHTA, CDR2 FQGNSA. CDR3 in amino acids: CASSLWGSSGNTIYF. CDR3 nucleotide sequence: TGTGCCAGCAGCTTATGGGGGTCTAGCGGAAACACCATATATTTT.